Following are 9 T cell receptor beta chains from one sample sequenced in a study of regulatory T cells in long-lasting Graves disease. Construction of the TCR beta libraries employed iRepertoire HTBI primers in conjunction with Arm-PCR of CDR3 regions. In TCRdb, the multiplex PCR reads were re-called with MiXCR into one record per CDR3 protein. The repertoire holds about 210,000 distinct CDR3 sequences, with approximately 18% as singletons. Time point noted: newly diagnosed GD, antithyroid drugs for less than 3 months. Construction of the TCR library relied on RNA isolated from PBMCs. Separately, the same data were catalogued under a study of T cells in Graves' hyperthyroidism and ophthalmopathy.

Sequenced here: peripheral blood mononuclear cells (PBMCs), sampled at new diagnosis, from a patient treated with antithyroid drugs. The receptors here all came from a woman aged 25 to 39 with Graves disease.

This clonotype has ten or more counts. The chain employs TRBV28 and TRBJ1-5, with D possibly TRBD1 on 5 matching bases. The germline V and J ends were trimmed by 4 bases and 4 bases, with 14 bases remaining between them. This CDR3 is 15 amino acids long. Germline V gene sequence: CDR1 MDHEN, CDR2 SYDVKM. In DNA, the CDR3 is TGTGCCAGCAGTTACGCAGGGAGCTATAATCAGCCCCAGCATTTT. It yields the protein CASSYAGSYNQPQHF.

This clonotype occurred many times. The rearrangement joins TRBV30 to TRBJ2-5, with D maybe TRBD1 (6 bases). Germline values: CDR1 GTSNPN, CDR2 SVGIG (reference sequence). The CDR3 length is 14 residues. Deletions cut 0 bases from V and 4 bases from J, with 12 bases between. CDR3 sequence: CAWSVGGPRETQYF. The CDR3 nucleotides read TGTGCCTGGAGTGTAGGGGGTCCGAGAGAGACCCAGTACTTC.

This clonotype was recorded at least ten times. CDR3 DNA sequence: TGTGCCAGCAGCTTTATCAGTGCACCCCTCCACTTT. It yields the protein CASSFISAPLHF. The rearrangement uses TRBV7-2 and TRBJ1-6; D gene uncertain. Trimming took 3 bases from V and 11 from J, leaving 8 bases between them. This CDR3 is built from 12 residues. Germline CDR1 and CDR2: SGHTA and FQGNSA.

This clonotype came up many times. This chain joins TRBV10-3 and TRBJ2-7; possibly TRBD1 for D (5 bases). From germline, CDR1 is ENHRY and CDR2 SYGVKD. The CDR3 sequence is 14 residues long. V lost 8 bases and J 5 bases, leaving 19 bases between the germline ends. The CDR3 is CAIQASGRVNEQYF. The CDR3 DNA is TGTGCCATCCAAGCCTCCGGCAGGGTGAACGAGCAGTACTTC.

This clonotype was counted between two and nine times. The chain employs TRBV5-6 and TRBJ1-5; D might be TRBD1 (5 bases). This CDR3 contains 14 residues. Germline V lookup: CDR1 SGHDT, CDR2 YYEEEE. Trimming removed 4 bases at V and 1 base at J, with 9 bases between. This CDR3 reads CASSHRQSNQPQHF. The CDR3 region has the DNA TGTGCCAGCAGCCATCGACAGAGCAATCAGCCCCAGCATTTT.

This clonotype was seen repeatedly, ten times or more. The chain employs TRBV20-1 and TRBJ2-5; 8 bases are shared with TRBD2. The CDR3 consists of 15 residues. Germline V gene lookup returns CDR1 DFQATT and CDR2 SNEGSKA (reference sequence). After removal of 0 bases from V and 4 bases from J, the junction contained 7 bases not matched to a gene. CDR3 loop: CSARDTSGYVETQYF. CDR3 nucleotides: TGCAGTGCTAGAGATACTAGCGGATATGTAGAGACCCAGTACTTC.

The count of this clonotype is one. The chain uses TRBV19 and TRBJ2-3, with D perhaps matching TRBD2 (5 bases). V lost 4 bases to trimming and J lost 6 bases, with 14 bases between them. The germline CDR1 and CDR2 sequences are LNHDA and SQIVND (reference sequence). CDR3 length: 14 amino acids. CDR3 DNA: TGTGCCAGTAGTACCTTGGACTCCCTGGATACGCAGTATTTT. Its protein product is CASSTLDSLDTQYF.

The genes are TRBV11-2 and TRBJ2-1; no reliable D call. The CDR3 has 15 residues. Germline V gives CDR1 SGHAT, CDR2 FQNNGV. V was clipped by 1 base and J by 7 bases, with 14 bases between them. The CDR3 protein is CASSLARSALNEQFF. The CDR3 nucleotides read TGTGCCAGCAGCTTAGCAAGGAGCGCTCTAAATGAGCAGTTCTTC.

Concerning this clonotype: A much larger clone lies one base from this, so it may be a read error. As the CDR3 is not closed by the conserved phenylalanine or tryptophan, this likely results from a read error. The rearrangement links TRBV6-2 or TRBV6-3 to TRBJ1-2, with D perhaps TRBD1 (5 bases). CDR3 length equals 12 residues. Germline V CDR1 and CDR2: MNHEY, SVGEGT. The V end lost 2 bases, the J end lost 6 bases, and 7 bases lay between the germline ends. The CDR3 region has the DNA TGTGCCAGCAGTTACGGGACCGATGGCTACACCCTC. It encodes CASSYGTDGYTL.